This section outlines one T cell receptor beta chain sequence together with its context. Its antigen is undetermined. This sample was taken from a study of shared clonotypes between healthy human individuals. Study-level background: Donors consisted of a couple of women and a few men between 18 and 49. Study-wide results and limits: Limitation of the genetic and exposure-history diversity represented came from the few donors.

The table came from immunoSEQ multiplex PCR; TCRdb's copy has only in-frame clones and leaves some out. The table lists about 2.4 million clones, approximately 93% of them singletons. Losses at the gene ends were 1 base for V and 6 bases for J; bases not matched to a gene: 10. Germline V gene lookup returns CDR1 LGHNA and CDR2 YSLEER. The CDR3 covers 17 residues. The chain employs TRBV4-3 and TRBJ2-4; 9 bases align to TRBD2. This TCR was sampled from a man between 18 and 29 years old in good health. Some clones in this sample may be carry-over from other donors' samples. What was sequenced was naive CD4+ T cells from PBMCs. Specified subset: CD45RA+ positively selected. The CDR3 coding sequence is TGCGCCAGCAGCCAAGGCCAGGCGGGAGGGGGGGGAAACATTCAGTACTTC. Protein sequence: CASSQGQAGGGGNIQYF.